The rows below give T cell receptor beta chains drawn from one sample of a study of blood T cell repertoires in COVID-19. Repertoires were generated with immunoSEQ multiplex PCR, while TCRdb's copy carries only in-frame clones and drops some. The sample has about 190,000 clones; roughly 90% are singletons. Source material: peripheral blood. Source of these receptors: a woman in her thirties or forties who had recovered from COVID-19. The CDR3 runs from the conserved cysteine through the conserved F or W. A D gene is named only where the DNA matches it firmly. Part of the rows lack a size; the others show once, few, many or a class for expanded clones.

>NA|TRBJ1-2|TRBV6-5|NA|14
TGTGCCAGCAGGGTCAGGGGCGCAGACTATGGCTACACCTTC
CASRVRGADYGYTF
>NA|TRBJ1-1|TRBV6-4|NA|14
TGTGCCAGCAGTGACGGACAGTTAAACACTGAAGCTTTCTTT
CASSDGQLNTEAFF
>NA|TRBJ1-2|TRBV28|NA|12
TGTGCCAGCAGACAGGTGCCCTATGGCTACACCTTC
CASRQVPYGYTF
>NA|TRBJ2-2|TRBV9|NA|14
TGTGCCAGCAGCGCCCGGACAAGTTCCGGGGAGCTGTTTTTT
CASSARTSSGELFF
>NA|TRBJ2-7|TRBV9|NA|14
TGTGCCAGCAGCGTTCTCACCGGAGGGGACGAGCAGTACTTC
CASSVLTGGDEQYF
>NA|TRBJ1-1|TRBV5-1|NA|14
TGCGCCAGCAGCCCTACTGTCATGAACACTGAAGCTTTCTTT
CASSPTVMNTEAFF
>NA|TRBJ1-5|TRBV19|NA|15
TGTGCCAGTACCCCGAGTATCGTTAGCAATCAGCCCCAGCATTTT
CASTPSIVSNQPQHF
>NA|TRBJ2-3|TRBV19|TRBD1|15
TGTGCCAGTAGTCCGGGACAGGGATCCACAGATACGCAGTATTTT
CASSPGQGSTDTQYF
>NA|TRBJ2-7|TRBV18|NA|17
TGTGCCAGCTCACCTGCGGCAATCCAGCGGAGCTCCTACGAGCAGTACTTC
CASSPAAIQRSSYEQYF
>once|TRBJ2-5|TRBV3-1/TRBV3-2|TRBD2|17
TGTGCCAGCAGCCAAGAACGCCTCGGCGGGAGAAAAGAGACCCAGTACTTC
CASSQERLGGRKETQYF
>NA|TRBJ2-1|TRBV7-3|TRBD2|13
TGTGCCAGCAGCACGGGACTAGGAAATGAGCAGTTCTTC
CASSTGLGNEQFF
>NA|TRBJ2-7|TRBV4-2|TRBD2|15
TGTGCCAGCAGCCAGCTAGCGGAGAGCTCCTACGAGCAGTACTTC
CASSQLAESSYEQYF
>once|TRBJ2-1|TRBV7-6|NA|13
TGTGCCAGCAGCCCTAGCTCCTACAATGAGCAGTTCTTC
CASSPSSYNEQFF
>NA|TRBJ2-1|TRBV19|TRBD2|20
TGTGCCAGTAGCGCCTCTCCGGGACTAGCGGGAGGGAGCTCCTACAATGAGCAGTTCTTC
CASSASPGLAGGSSYNEQFF
>NA|TRBJ2-5|TRBV7-8|TRBD1|15
TGTGCCAGCAGCACCTTCGGGACAGGCAAAGAGACCCAGTACTTC
CASSTFGTGKETQYF
>NA|TRBJ2-3|TRBV19|NA|16
TGTGCCAGTAGTATAGATGTCGGGTGGTCTACAGATACGCAGTATTTT
CASSIDVGWSTDTQYF
>NA|TRBJ2-1|TRBV3-1/TRBV3-2|TRBD2|16
TGTGCCAGCAGCCAAGCCCGGGCGGGAGCCTACAATGAGCAGTTCTTC
CASSQARAGAYNEQFF